The source of this TCR beta chain is a study of blood T cell repertoires in COVID-19. Study context: The United States, Italy and Spain provided the acute and convalescent COVID-19 samples. Sample material is recorded as cDNA or gDNA derived from T cells, B-cell-depleted T cells, or PBMCs.

The length of the CDR3 is 14 residues. In the original workflow: Estimated nucleated cell counts came from reference gene primer amplification. Sequenced by immunoSEQ multiplex PCR; TCRdb stores in-frame clones only, minus some. That table furnishes V, J and clone size, whereas the DNA furnished D and trimming. The data hold about 100,000 clones, with approximately 84% observed a single time. This chain links TRBV21-1 with TRBJ2-1; the table's TRBD1 call for D was not verified on the DNA. TRBV21-1 is assigned pseudogene status. Sample: peripheral blood. The TCR was taken from a man under 40 in a cohort sampled during active COVID-19. As DNA, the CDR3 is TGTGCCAGCAGCAAGGGGACAGTGGGCAATGAGCAGTTCTTC. Translated, it gives CASSKGTVGNEQFF.